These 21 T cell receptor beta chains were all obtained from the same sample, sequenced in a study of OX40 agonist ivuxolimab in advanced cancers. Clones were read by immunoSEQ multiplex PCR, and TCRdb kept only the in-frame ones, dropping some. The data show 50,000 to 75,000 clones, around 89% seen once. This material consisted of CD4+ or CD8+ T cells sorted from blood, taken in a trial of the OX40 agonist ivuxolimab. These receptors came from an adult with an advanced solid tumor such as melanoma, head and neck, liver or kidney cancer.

The CDR3, as DNA: TGTGCCAGTAGTCACTACCTAGCGGGGGGGCCGGAGACCCAGTACTTC. Translated, it gives CASSHYLAGGPETQYF. The V gene is TRBV19, the J gene TRBJ2-5; TRBD2 agrees at 12 bases. Germline V gene sequence: CDR1 LNHDA, CDR2 SQIVND (reference sequence). The CDR3 has 16 amino acids. The ends lost 5 bases at V and 5 bases at J; junction bases unmatched: 9.

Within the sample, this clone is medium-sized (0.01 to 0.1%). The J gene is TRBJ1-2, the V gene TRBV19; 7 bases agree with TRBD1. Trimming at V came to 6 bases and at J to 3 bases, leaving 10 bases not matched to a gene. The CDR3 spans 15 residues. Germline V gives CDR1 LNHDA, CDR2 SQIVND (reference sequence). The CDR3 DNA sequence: TGTGCCAGTAGCATTTTTTCAGGGACAGACTATGGCTACACCTTC. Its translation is CASSIFSGTDYGYTF.

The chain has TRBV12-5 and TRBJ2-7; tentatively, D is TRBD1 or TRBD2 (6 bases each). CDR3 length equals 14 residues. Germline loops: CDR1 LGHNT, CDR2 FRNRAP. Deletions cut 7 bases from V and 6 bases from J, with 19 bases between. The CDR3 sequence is CASALCRGGCEQYF. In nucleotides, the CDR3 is TGTGCTAGTGCCCTTTGCAGGGGAGGATGCGAGCAGTACTTC. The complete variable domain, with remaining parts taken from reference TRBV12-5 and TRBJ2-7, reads DARVTQTPRHKVTEMGQEVTMRCQPILGHNTVFWYRQTMMQGLELLAYFRNRAPLDDSGMPKDRFSAEMPDATLATLKIQPSEPRDSAVYFCASALCRGGCEQYFGPGTRLTVT.

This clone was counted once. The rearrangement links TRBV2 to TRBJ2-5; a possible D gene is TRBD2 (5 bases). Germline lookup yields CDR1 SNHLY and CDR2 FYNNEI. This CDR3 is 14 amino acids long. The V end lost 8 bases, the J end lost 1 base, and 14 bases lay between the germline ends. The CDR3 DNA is TGTGCCAGCCCGCAGGCCGCGGGCCAAGAGACCCAGTACTTC. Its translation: CASPQAAGQETQYF.

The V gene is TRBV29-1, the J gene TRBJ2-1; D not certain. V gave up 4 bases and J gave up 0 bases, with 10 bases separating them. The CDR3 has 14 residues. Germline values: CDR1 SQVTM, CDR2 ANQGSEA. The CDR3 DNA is TGCAGCGTTGTAGTCCTGAGCTCCTACAATGAGCAGTTCTTC. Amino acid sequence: CSVVVLSSYNEQFF.

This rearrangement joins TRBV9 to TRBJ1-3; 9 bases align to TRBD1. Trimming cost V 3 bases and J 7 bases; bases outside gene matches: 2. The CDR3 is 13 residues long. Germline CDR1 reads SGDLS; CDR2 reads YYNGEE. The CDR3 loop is CASSAGQGNTIYF. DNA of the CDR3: TGTGCCAGCAGCGCGGGACAGGGCAACACCATATATTTT.

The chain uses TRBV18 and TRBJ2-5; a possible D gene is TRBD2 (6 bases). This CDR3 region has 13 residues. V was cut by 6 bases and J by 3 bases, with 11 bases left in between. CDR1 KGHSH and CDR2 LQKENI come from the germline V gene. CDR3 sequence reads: CASSLGGKETQYF. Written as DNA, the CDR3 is TGTGCCAGCTCCCTGGGGGGTAAAGAGACCCAGTACTTC.

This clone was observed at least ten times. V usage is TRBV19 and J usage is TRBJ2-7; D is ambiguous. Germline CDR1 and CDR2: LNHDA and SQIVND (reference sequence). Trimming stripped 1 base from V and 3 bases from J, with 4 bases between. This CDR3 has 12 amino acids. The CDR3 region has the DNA TGTGCCAGTAGTATAGGGGGCTACGAGCAGTACTTC. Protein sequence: CASSIGGYEQYF.

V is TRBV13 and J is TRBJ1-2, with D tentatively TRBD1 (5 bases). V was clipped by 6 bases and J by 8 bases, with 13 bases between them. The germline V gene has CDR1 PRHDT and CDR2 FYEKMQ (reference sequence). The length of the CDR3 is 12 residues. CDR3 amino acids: CASSDRGVGYTF. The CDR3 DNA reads TGTGCCAGCAGTGACCGAGGGGTGGGCTACACCTTC.

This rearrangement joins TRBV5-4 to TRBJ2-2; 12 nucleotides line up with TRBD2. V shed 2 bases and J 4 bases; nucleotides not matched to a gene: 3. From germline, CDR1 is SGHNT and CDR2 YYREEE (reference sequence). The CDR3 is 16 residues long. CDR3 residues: CASSLTSGGFTGELFF. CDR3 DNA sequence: TGTGCCAGCAGCTTAACTAGCGGGGGGTTCACCGGGGAGCTGTTTTTT.

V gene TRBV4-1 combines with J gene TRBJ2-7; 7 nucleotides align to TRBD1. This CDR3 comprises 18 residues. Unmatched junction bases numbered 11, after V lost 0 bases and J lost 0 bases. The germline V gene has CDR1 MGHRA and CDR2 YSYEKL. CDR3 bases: TGCGCCAGCAGCCAAGAAGGGGGCGCAGGTTTCAGCTCCTACGAGCAGTACTTC. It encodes CASSQEGGAGFSSYEQYF.

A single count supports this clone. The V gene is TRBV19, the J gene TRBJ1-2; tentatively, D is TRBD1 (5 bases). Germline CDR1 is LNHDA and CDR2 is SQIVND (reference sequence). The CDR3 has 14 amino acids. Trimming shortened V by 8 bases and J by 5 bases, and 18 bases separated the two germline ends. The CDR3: CASGGVRADYGYTF. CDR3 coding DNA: TGTGCCAGTGGGGGTGTTCGGGCGGATTATGGCTACACCTTC.

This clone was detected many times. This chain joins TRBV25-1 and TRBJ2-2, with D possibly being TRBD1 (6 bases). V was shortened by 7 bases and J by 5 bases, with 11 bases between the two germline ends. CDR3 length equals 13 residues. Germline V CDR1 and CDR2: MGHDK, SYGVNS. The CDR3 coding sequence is TGTGCCAGCAAAGGACAGTCTACCGGGGAGCTGTTTTTT. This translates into CASKGQSTGELFF.

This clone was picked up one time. The CDR3 DNA sequence: TGTGCCAGCAGTTTATCGACTAGCGCCCATTACGAGCAGTACTTC. Its translation: CASSLSTSAHYEQYF. The chain is built from TRBV27 and TRBJ2-7; TRBD2 matches 8 bases. V trimming: 0 bases; J trimming: 4 bases; junction bases outside the gene matches: 5. The CDR3 has 15 amino acids. Germline CDR1 MNHEY, CDR2 SMNVEV (reference sequence).

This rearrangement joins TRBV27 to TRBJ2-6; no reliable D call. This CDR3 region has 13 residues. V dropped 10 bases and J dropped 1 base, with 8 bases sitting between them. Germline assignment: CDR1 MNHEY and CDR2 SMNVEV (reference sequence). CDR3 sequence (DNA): TGTGCCACGTCTTTTTCTGGGGCCAACGTCCTGACTTTC. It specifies CATSFSGANVLTF.

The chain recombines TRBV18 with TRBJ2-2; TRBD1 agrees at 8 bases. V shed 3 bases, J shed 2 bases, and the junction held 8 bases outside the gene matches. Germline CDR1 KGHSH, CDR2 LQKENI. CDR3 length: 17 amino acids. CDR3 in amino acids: CASSPYRQGPNTGELFF. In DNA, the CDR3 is TGTGCCAGCTCACCTTACCGACAGGGGCCTAACACCGGGGAGCTGTTTTTT. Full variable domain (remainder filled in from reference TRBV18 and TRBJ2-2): NAGVMQNPRHLVRRRGQEARLRCSPMKGHSHVYWYRQLPEEGLKFMVYLQKENIIDESGMPKERFSAEFPKEGPSILRIQQVVRGDSAAYFCASSPYRQGPNTGELFFGEGSRLTVL.

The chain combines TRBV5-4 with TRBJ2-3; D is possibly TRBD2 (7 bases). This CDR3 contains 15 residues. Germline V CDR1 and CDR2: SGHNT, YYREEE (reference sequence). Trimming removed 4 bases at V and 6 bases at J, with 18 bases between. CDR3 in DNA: TGTGCCAGCAGCCCGGGGGCGGGAGCGGCGGATACGCAGTATTTT. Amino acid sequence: CASSPGAGAADTQYF. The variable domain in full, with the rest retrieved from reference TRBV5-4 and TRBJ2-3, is ETGVTQSPTHLIKTRGQQVTLRCSSQSGHNTVSWYQQALGQGPQFIFQYYREEENGRGNFPPRFSGLQFPNYSSELNVNALELDDSALYLCASSPGAGAADTQYFGPGTRLTVL.

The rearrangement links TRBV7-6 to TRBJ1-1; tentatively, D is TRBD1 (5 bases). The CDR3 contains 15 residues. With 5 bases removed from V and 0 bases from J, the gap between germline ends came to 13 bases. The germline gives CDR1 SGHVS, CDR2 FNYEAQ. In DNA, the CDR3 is TGTGCCAGCAGCCCCGGGTGGGGGATGAACACTGAAGCTTTCTTT. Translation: CASSPGWGMNTEAFF.

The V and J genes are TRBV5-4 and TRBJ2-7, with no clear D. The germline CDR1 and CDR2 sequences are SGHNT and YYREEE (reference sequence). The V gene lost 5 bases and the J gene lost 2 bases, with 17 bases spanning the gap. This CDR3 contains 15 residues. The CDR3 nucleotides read TGTGCCAGCAGTCAGGACCGAAATCAGGCCTACGAGCAGTACTTC. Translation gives CASSQDRNQAYEQYF.

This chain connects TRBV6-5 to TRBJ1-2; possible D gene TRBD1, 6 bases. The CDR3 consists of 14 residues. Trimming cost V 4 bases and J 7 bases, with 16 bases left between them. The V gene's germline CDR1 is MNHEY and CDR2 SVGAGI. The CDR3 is CASSSELRGSGYTF. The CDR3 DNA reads TGTGCCAGCAGTTCGGAACTAAGGGGGAGTGGCTACACCTTC.

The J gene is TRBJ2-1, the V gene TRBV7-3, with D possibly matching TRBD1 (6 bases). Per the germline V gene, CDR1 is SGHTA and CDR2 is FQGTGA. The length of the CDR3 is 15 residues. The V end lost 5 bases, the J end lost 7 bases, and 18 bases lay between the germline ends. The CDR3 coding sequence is TGTGCCAGCAGCCTAATCAGGGGAGTCGGAAATGAGCAGTTCTTC. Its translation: CASSLIRGVGNEQFF.